Below, 25 T cell receptor beta chains from the same sample are listed, as sequenced in a study of identical twins. TCRdb used MiXCR to reprocess the 5' RACE reads, holding one entry per CDR3 protein. The table lists 400,000 to 500,000 distinct CDR3 sequences, around 18% of them singletons. Sequenced material: naive T cells sorted from blood. These TCRs come from a middle-aged man in good health.

The table lists this clonotype with many counts. The chain uses TRBV10-3 and TRBJ2-2, with D unclear. The germline gives CDR1 ENHRY, CDR2 SYGVKD. V was trimmed by 0 bases and J by 4 bases, leaving 15 bases between them. The CDR3 sequence is 17 residues long. The CDR3 DNA is TGTGCCATCAGTGAGTCAGAGGTGAAAATTCGCACCGGGGAGCTGTTTTTT. Translating gives CAISESEVKIRTGELFF.

There are many counts of this clonotype. The rearrangement joins TRBV3-1 to TRBJ2-7, with a tentative D call TRBD1 (6 bases). CDR1 and CDR2 (germline): LGHDT, YNNKEL (reference sequence). The CDR3 runs 12 residues. Trimming removed 5 bases from V and 3 bases from J, with 8 bases in between. The CDR3 DNA follows: TGTGCCAGCAGCAAGGGACACTACGAGCAGTACTTC. Amino acid sequence: CASSKGHYEQYF.

This clonotype was seen a handful of times. V is TRBV15 and J is TRBJ1-2; maybe TRBD1 (6 bases). Germline CDR1 LNHNV, CDR2 YYDKDF (reference sequence). This CDR3 spans 16 amino acids. V was clipped by 3 bases and J by 0 bases, with 14 bases between them. The CDR3 loop is CATSSDRTGANYGYTF. DNA for the CDR3: TGTGCCACCAGCAGCGACAGGACGGGAGCTAACTATGGCTACACCTTC.

V and J are TRBV4-3 and TRBJ2-7; D gene unclear. Deletions cut 1 base from V and 2 bases from J, with 18 bases between. The CDR3 runs to 17 residues. The germline CDR1 and CDR2 sequences are LGHNA and YSLEER. The DNA of the CDR3 is TGCGCCAGCAGCCAAGTGGGAACCAACGGCTTCCCCTACGAGCAGTACTTC. Protein product: CASSQVGTNGFPYEQYF.

J is TRBJ2-7 and V is TRBV28, with D perhaps matching TRBD1 (6 bases). The CDR3 length is 14 residues. V was cut by 3 bases and J by 0 bases, with 9 bases left in between. In germline, CDR1 is MDHEN, CDR2 SYDVKM. In DNA, the CDR3 is TGTGCCAGCAGTTTTCTGGACAGCTCCTACGAGCAGTACTTC. Translation: CASSFLDSSYEQYF. Using reference TRBV28 and TRBJ2-7 for the parts outside the CDR3, the full variable domain is DVKVTQSSRYLVKRTGEKVFLECVQDMDHENMFWYRQDPGLGLRLIYFSYDVKMKEKGDIPEGYSVSREKKERFSLILESASTNQTSMYLCASSFLDSSYEQYFGPGTRLTVT.

This clonotype has a count of ten or more. The chain couples TRBV6-2 or TRBV6-3 to TRBJ2-2; 9 bases align to TRBD2. CDR1 is MNHEY and CDR2 is SVGEGT in the germline V gene. The V segment lost 7 bases and the J segment 6 bases; nucleotides outside the gene matches: 12. The CDR3 length is 16 residues. CDR3 DNA: TGTGCCAGCACACGACCCCCGGGACTAGCCTCCGGGGAGCTGTTTTTT. This translates into CASTRPPGLASGELFF.

V usage is TRBV6-2 or TRBV6-3 and J usage is TRBJ1-5; weak D call: TRBD1 (6 bases). V lost 5 bases, J lost 4 bases, and 21 bases lay in between. In germline, CDR1 is MNHEY, CDR2 SVGEGT. This CDR3 region has 17 residues. The CDR3 sequence is CASSHHLEGTTNQPQHF. The CDR3 DNA is TGTGCCAGCAGTCATCACCTCGAAGGGACAACAAATCAGCCCCAGCATTTT.

This clonotype was detected many times. CDR3 nucleotides: TGCGCCAGCAGCTTGTATCCAGCCCTAAGGGTCACAGATACGCAGTATTTT. This sequence encodes CASSLYPALRVTDTQYF. J is TRBJ2-3 and V is TRBV5-1; D not resolved. CDR3 size: 17 residues. V lost 1 base and J lost 2, with 17 bases in between. Germline V gene lookup returns CDR1 SGHRS and CDR2 YFSETQ.

This clonotype has a handful of counts. The chain couples TRBV4-3 to TRBJ2-7; D unresolved. The germline CDR1 and CDR2 sequences are LGHNA and YSLEER. This CDR3 is built from 14 residues. Trimming cost V 1 base and J 0 bases, with 7 bases left between them. The CDR3 DNA sequence: TGCGCCAGCAGCCAAGGGTTACCCTCCTACGAGCAGTACTTC. Residues: CASSQGLPSYEQYF.

This clonotype was recorded many times. The chain is built from TRBV15 and TRBJ2-5; no clear D. V was clipped by 3 bases and J by 2 bases, with 16 bases between them. The CDR3 spans 16 residues. Germline V gene sequence: CDR1 LNHNV, CDR2 YYDKDF (reference sequence). CDR3 sequence: CATSSQRLVLQETQYF. CDR3 bases: TGTGCCACCAGCAGCCAACGACTGGTTTTACAAGAGACCCAGTACTTC.

V usage is TRBV6-5 and J usage is TRBJ2-7; D might be TRBD2 (5 bases). Germline assignment: CDR1 MNHEY and CDR2 SVGAGI. This CDR3 spans 15 amino acids. V gave up 1 base and J gave up 4 bases, with 14 bases separating them. The CDR3 DNA sequence: TGTGCCAGCAGTTACTTTGGCGGGCCATGGTACGAGCAGTACTTC. This translates into CASSYFGGPWYEQYF.

This clonotype was detected ten times or more. This chain uses TRBV3-1 with TRBJ2-7, with D maybe TRBD1 (6 bases). Germline V gene lookup returns CDR1 LGHDT and CDR2 YNNKEL (reference sequence). Trimming stripped 1 base from V and 3 bases from J, with 13 bases between. The CDR3 runs to 15 residues. The CDR3 loop is CASSQGGPLVYEQYF. For the CDR3, the DNA is TGTGCCAGCAGCCAAGGGGGGCCTTTAGTCTACGAGCAGTACTTC.

In this sample, this clonotype turned up many times. The genes are TRBV7-6 and TRBJ2-5; TRBD1 agrees at 9 bases. CDR3 length: 14 residues. Trimming took 6 bases from V and 5 from J; bases not matched to a gene: 7. Germline assignment: CDR1 SGHVS and CDR2 FNYEAQ. The CDR3 spells CASSLQTGGETQYF. In DNA form, the CDR3 reads TGTGCCAGCAGTCTGCAGACAGGGGGGGAGACCCAGTACTTC.

This clonotype has a handful of counts. The chain combines TRBV12-3 or TRBV12-4 with TRBJ1-2, with D maybe TRBD1 (6 bases). The CDR3 is 14 amino acids. The ends were cut back, 4 bases at V and 0 bases at J, with 9 bases in the middle. The CDR3 here is CASSYTGTNYGYTF. CDR3 DNA: TGTGCCAGCAGTTACACAGGGACTAACTATGGCTACACCTTC.

The genes are TRBV7-2 and TRBJ2-2, with 8 bases fitting TRBD2. CDR3 length: 15 amino acids. From germline, CDR1 is SGHTA and CDR2 FQGNSA. V was pared by 0 bases and J by 5 bases, with 2 bases of the junction left unmatched. CDR3: CASSLAASGTGELFF. CDR3 DNA: TGTGCCAGCAGCTTAGCGGCTAGCGGGACCGGGGAGCTGTTTTTT. The full variable domain, in which reference TRBV7-2 and TRBJ2-2 provide the parts outside the CDR3, is GAGVSQSPSNKVTEKGKDVELRCDPISGHTALYWYRQSLGQGLEFLIYFQGNSAPDKSGLPSDRFSAERTGGSVSTLTIQRTQQEDSAVYLCASSLAASGTGELFFGEGSRLTVL.

Many counts were recorded for this clonotype. V is TRBV5-1 and J is TRBJ2-5, with D possibly TRBD1 on 6 matching bases. The germline gives CDR1 SGHRS, CDR2 YFSETQ. The CDR3 covers 16 residues. Trimming removed 0 bases at V and 1 base at J, with 13 bases between. This chain's CDR3 is CASSLDATGIQETQYF. DNA for the CDR3: TGCGCCAGCAGCTTGGACGCTACAGGGATCCAAGAGACCCAGTACTTC.

This clonotype appeared many times. The chain couples TRBV10-3 to TRBJ1-3, with 9 nucleotides matching TRBD1. This CDR3 contains 14 residues. CDR1 is ENHRY and CDR2 is SYGVKD in the germline V gene. V lost 9 bases, J lost 4 bases, and 7 bases stayed unmatched. Here the CDR3 DNA reads TGTGCCATTCGGACAGGGGTAGCCGGAAACACCATATATTTT. This translates into CAIRTGVAGNTIYF.

A remark on this clonotype: With a much larger clone just one base away, this may be a read error. The chain links TRBV15 to TRBJ2-2; the D call may be TRBD1 or TRBD2 (5 bases each). The ends were cut back, 5 bases at V and 1 base at J, with 17 bases in the middle. Germline values: CDR1 LNHNV, CDR2 YYDKDF (reference sequence). The CDR3 covers 17 residues. The CDR3 region has the DNA TGTGCCACCAGCTGGGCTAGAGGGACCCTGAACACCGGGGAGCTGTTTTTT. Amino acid sequence: CATSWARGTLNTGELFF.

This chain joins TRBV12-3 or TRBV12-4 and TRBJ2-3, with D perhaps given as TRBD1 or TRBD2 (7 bases each). This CDR3 has 14 amino acids. Trimming left V 5 bases short and J 6 bases short, with 15 bases between. In DNA, the CDR3 is TGTGCCAGCAGTGGCAGGGGGGGAGTGGATACGCAGTATTTT. It translates to CASSGRGGVDTQYF.

The table lists this clonotype with a count of one. The J gene is TRBJ1-5, the V gene TRBV27; the match to TRBD1 covers 8 bases. From germline, CDR1 is MNHEY and CDR2 SMNVEV (reference sequence). This CDR3 has 14 residues. The V gene end was trimmed by 6 bases and the J gene end by 6 bases; junction bases not matched to a gene: 7. The CDR3 sequence: CASSHGQGGQPQHF. The CDR3 bases are TGTGCCAGCAGCCACGGACAGGGAGGTCAGCCCCAGCATTTT.

This clonotype has more than one count but fewer than ten. This chain uses TRBV20-1 with TRBJ2-3, with D hard to call. The V end lost 4 bases, the J end lost 1 base, and 6 bases lay between the germline ends. Germline CDR1 and CDR2: DFQATT and SNEGSKA (reference sequence). The CDR3 is made up of 12 amino acids. The CDR3 sequence is CSATLGTDTQYF. CDR3 in DNA: TGCAGTGCTACCCTAGGCACAGATACGCAGTATTTT.

This clonotype has at least ten counts. The chain uses TRBV28 and TRBJ2-1; maybe TRBD2 (6 bases). Per germline, CDR1 MDHEN and CDR2 SYDVKM. Trimming removed 1 base from V and 1 base from J, with 11 bases in between. CDR3 length equals 16 residues. Written as DNA, the CDR3 is TGTGCCAGCAGTTTATCTCCTAGCGAGTCCTACAATGAGCAGTTCTTC. This translates into CASSLSPSESYNEQFF.

This chain connects TRBV18 to TRBJ2-3, with D tentatively TRBD1 or TRBD2 (5 bases each). Germline assignment: CDR1 KGHSH and CDR2 LQKENI. The CDR3 spans 15 residues. The V end lost 3 bases, the J end lost 5 bases, and 15 bases lay between the germline ends. The CDR3 reads CASSPPYGARDTQYF. The CDR3 DNA reads as TGTGCCAGCTCACCCCCTTACGGGGCGAGAGATACGCAGTATTTT. Combining the CDR3 with reference TRBV18 and TRBJ2-3 gives the whole variable domain NAGVMQNPRHLVRRRGQEARLRCSPMKGHSHVYWYRQLPEEGLKFMVYLQKENIIDESGMPKERFSAEFPKEGPSILRIQQVVRGDSAAYFCASSPPYGARDTQYFGPGTRLTVL.

This clonotype was observed a handful of times. This chain uses TRBV9 with TRBJ2-7, with D perhaps matching TRBD2 (5 bases). The CDR3 length is 16 residues. Between the trimmed V and J ends, which lost 0 bases and 2 bases, there was a span of 15 bases. The germline V gene has CDR1 SGDLS and CDR2 YYNGEE. The DNA of the CDR3 is TGTGCCAGCAGCGTAGGGGGTCCAGCGGTCCCCTACGAGCAGTACTTC. Amino acids: CASSVGGPAVPYEQYF. The complete variable domain, with remaining parts taken from reference TRBV9 and TRBJ2-7, reads DSGVTQTPKHLITATGQRVTLRCSPRSGDLSVYWYQQSLDQGLQFLIQYYNGEERAKGNILERFSAQQFPDLHSELNLSSLELGDSALYFCASSVGGPAVPYEQYFGPGTRLTVT.

The chain joins TRBV18 to TRBJ1-3, with 8 bases lining up with TRBD1. Germline CDR1 reads KGHSH; CDR2 reads LQKENI. This CDR3 contains 16 residues. V shed 5 bases and J 0 bases; nucleotides not matched to a gene: 6. The CDR3, as DNA: TGTGCCAGCTCAATGGACAGGGCGAGCTCTGGAAACACCATATATTTT. It yields the protein CASSMDRASSGNTIYF.